This T cell receptor beta chain was profiled in a study of spatial heterogeneity in lung cancer. Sample time point: sample taken at primary tumor resection. The input material, whole RNA from tumor, nontumor lung or frozen PBMC, was sequenced unsorted. Germline trimming cut 0 bases from V and 4 bases from J; bases unmatched to any gene: 20. The CDR3 extends over 20 amino acids. This clonotype was observed at least ten times. From the 5' RACE reads, TCRdb called clonotypes with MiXCR, one entry per CDR3 protein. In the table there are some 8,100 distinct CDR3 sequences, approximately 5.4% of which are singletons.

The clonotype comes from a male donor with early-stage non-small cell lung cancer. The chain has TRBV23-1 and TRBJ2-7, with TRBD2 identical over 8 bases. TRBV23-1 is filed as an ORF, its function uncertain. Source: PBMCs, taken at surgery. The chain's CDR3 is CASSQSKQGNPPPGGYEQYF. CDR3 in DNA: TGCGCCAGCAGTCAATCTAAGCAGGGCAACCCTCCTCCGGGAGGGTACGAGCAGTACTTC.